The rows below give T cell receptor beta chains drawn from one sample of a study of shared T cell receptors in the human thymus. The assay was immunoSEQ multiplex PCR, and TCRdb's table has in-frame clones only and misses some. Found here are approximately 490,000 clones, around 82% of them singletons; the top ten hold roughly 0.013%. This sample also belongs to another study, concerning human thymus T cells.

The sequenced material came from thymocytes. These receptors came from a boy younger than two with a congenital heart defect. CDR3s include the opening cysteine and the closing phenylalanine or tryptophan. D genes are given only for firm matches. The size entry is marked missing in some rows and otherwise reads once, few, many or a size class.

v_gene	d_gene	j_gene	abundance	CDR3aa	CDR3nt
TRBV10-1	NA	TRBJ2-3	NA	CASSASVGTDTQYF	TGCGCCAGCAGTGCCAGCGTCGGCACAGATACGCAGTATTTT
TRBV30	TRBD2	TRBJ2-7	NA	CAWSERLASGAYEQYF	TGTGCCTGGAGTGAGCGTCTGGCTAGCGGGGCCTACGAGCAGTACTTC
TRBV30	TRBD1	TRBJ1-1	NA	CAWSVLGQKNTEAFF	TGTGCCTGGAGTGTATTGGGACAGAAAAACACTGAAGCTTTCTTT
TRBV19	NA	TRBJ2-5	NA	CASSQVAGETQYF	TGTGCCAGTAGTCAGGTGGCTGGGGAGACCCAGTACTTC
TRBV14	NA	TRBJ1-1	few	CASSPSGWNTEAFF	TGTGCCAGCAGCCCTTCGGGATGGAACACTGAAGCTTTCTTT
TRBV5-6	NA	TRBJ2-3	NA	CASSLSGKGTPDTQYF	TGTGCCAGCAGCCTTTCGGGGAAGGGAACCCCAGATACGCAGTATTTT
TRBV28	TRBD1	TRBJ2-3	NA	CASRHPRQGSDTQYF	TGTGCCAGCAGGCACCCCAGACAGGGTTCAGATACGCAGTATTTT
TRBV25-1	TRBD2	TRBJ2-1	NA	CASSERAGGKVNEQFF	TGTGCCAGCAGTGAAAGGGCGGGAGGGAAAGTCAATGAGCAGTTCTTC
TRBV28	TRBD1	TRBJ2-7	NA	CASSPPGQGSHEQYF	TGTGCCAGCAGTCCACCGGGACAGGGGTCCCACGAGCAGTACTTC
TRBV4-3	NA	TRBJ1-2	NA	CASSQGPQSGYTF	TGCGCCAGCAGCCAGGGCCCACAGTCTGGCTACACCTTC
TRBV4-1	TRBD1	TRBJ2-7	few	CASSPNRDRTSYEQYF	TGCGCCAGCAGCCCAAACCGGGACAGAACATCCTACGAGCAGTACTTC
TRBV15	TRBD1	TRBJ1-5	NA	CATTPAGQVVDLSNQPQHF	TGTGCCACCACCCCGGCGGGACAGGTGGTGGACCTTAGCAATCAGCCCCAGCATTTT
TRBV4-1	TRBD2	TRBJ2-5	NA	CASSQRAGGETQYF	TGCGCCAGCAGCCAACGGGCGGGAGGAGAGACCCAGTACTTC
TRBV6-1	TRBD2	TRBJ2-7	few	CASSEAGTIPGGEQYF	TGTGCCAGCAGTGAAGCCGGGACTATCCCCGGAGGCGAGCAGTACTTC
TRBV14	TRBD1	TRBJ2-7	once	CASSPGQGSYEQYF	TGTGCCAGCAGCCCAGGACAGGGTTCCTACGAGCAGTACTTC
TRBV10-3	TRBD2	TRBJ2-7	NA	CAITRNGLAGEGDEQYF	TGTGCCATCACTCGGAACGGACTAGCGGGAGAAGGCGACGAGCAGTACTTC
TRBV5-1	NA	TRBJ1-6	once	CASSWGGVDNSPLHF	TGCGCCAGCAGCTGGGGGGGGGTAGATAATTCACCCCTCCACTTT
TRBV10-3	TRBD2	TRBJ2-3	NA	CAAATSGSSTDTQYF	TGTGCCGCCGCGACTAGCGGGAGCTCCACAGATACGCAGTATTTT
TRBV19	NA	TRBJ2-1	NA	CASSNRNEQFF	TGTGCCAGTAGCAATCGGAATGAGCAGTTCTTC
TRBV6-1	TRBD2	TRBJ2-2	few	CASSGGLAGKMVRELFF	TGTGCCAGCAGTGGGGGACTAGCGGGAAAAATGGTCAGGGAGCTGTTTTTT
TRBV4-3	TRBD1	TRBJ2-4	NA	CASSRDRALAKNIQYF	TGCGCCAGCAGCCGCGACAGGGCCCTAGCCAAAAACATTCAGTACTTC
TRBV2	TRBD1	TRBJ1-5	once	CASSEALRDRDNQPQHF	TGTGCCAGCAGTGAAGCGCTTCGGGACAGGGACAATCAGCCCCAGCATTTT
TRBV28	TRBD1	TRBJ2-7	NA	CASSPPPTGEPYEQYF	TGTGCCAGCAGTCCCCCCCCGACAGGGGAGCCCTACGAGCAGTACTTC
TRBV12-1	NA	TRBJ2-4	NA	CASSSGLAHPLAKNIQYF	TGTGCCAGCAGCTCCGGACTAGCCCACCCTCTGGCCAAAAACATTCAGTACTTC
TRBV18	TRBD2	TRBJ2-3	NA	CASSPPPPAGEGDTQYF	TGTGCCAGCTCACCACCACCCCCAGCGGGAGAGGGCGATACGCAGTATTTT
TRBV7-2	TRBD2	TRBJ2-3	NA	CASGSGTSGRAGTDTQYF	TGTGCCAGCGGGTCCGGGACTAGCGGGAGGGCCGGGACAGATACGCAGTATTTT
TRBV19	TRBD2	TRBJ2-7	NA	CASSPGLAGLYEQYF	TGTGCCAGTAGCCCGGGACTAGCGGGGCTCTACGAGCAGTACTTC
TRBV6-5	NA	TRBJ2-2	once	CASSYAGTRNTGELFF	TGTGCCAGCAGTTACGCCGGGACTCGGAACACCGGGGAGCTGTTTTTT
TRBV10-3	TRBD2	TRBJ2-5	NA	CAISGTQETQYF	TGTGCCATTAGCGGGACCCAAGAGACCCAGTACTTC
TRBV29-1	NA	TRBJ1-3	NA	CSVEEDSFSSGNTIYF	TGCAGCGTTGAAGAGGATAGCTTTTCCTCTGGAAACACCATATATTTT
TRBV2	TRBD2	TRBJ2-7	NA	CASRTGTSELSYEQYF	TGTGCCAGCAGGACCGGGACTAGCGAGCTCTCCTACGAGCAGTACTTC
TRBV6-6	NA	TRBJ2-7	NA	CASADFYEQYF	TGTGCCAGCGCCGACTTCTACGAGCAGTACTTC
TRBV9	TRBD2	TRBJ2-7	NA	CASSVGTRITYEQYF	TGTGCCAGCAGCGTTGGGACTAGGATTACCTACGAGCAGTACTTC
TRBV7-2	NA	TRBJ1-4	NA	CASSLCSGGTNEKLFF	TGTGCCAGCAGCTTATGTTCCGGGGGAACTAATGAAAAACTGTTTTTT
TRBV28	NA	TRBJ1-4	NA	CASSSRRNEKLFF	TGTGCCAGCAGTTCTCGGAGGAATGAAAAACTGTTTTTT
TRBV19	NA	TRBJ2-1	NA	CASSSRISYNEQFF	TGTGCCAGTAGTTCTCGTATTTCCTACAATGAGCAGTTCTTC
TRBV6-5	NA	TRBJ1-1	NA	CASSTGNSYIEAFF	TGTGCCAGCAGTACGGGAAACAGCTACATCGAAGCTTTCTTT
TRBV5-1	NA	TRBJ2-3	NA	CASSLDVRLEPTDTQYF	TGCGCCAGCAGCTTGGATGTGAGACTAGAACCCACAGATACGCAGTATTTT
TRBV5-1	TRBD2	TRBJ2-7	NA	CASSPTSGRTDEQYF	TGCGCCAGCAGTCCCACTAGCGGGAGAACCGACGAGCAGTACTTC
TRBV29-1	NA	TRBJ2-1	NA	CSVDRNYNEQFF	TGCAGCGTTGACAGAAATTACAATGAGCAGTTCTTC
TRBV6-5	NA	TRBJ2-7	NA	CASKLVGTTYEQYF	TGTGCCAGCAAGCTCGTGGGGACAACCTACGAGCAGTACTTC
TRBV29-1	TRBD1	TRBJ2-3	NA	CSVESGQGSRADTQYF	TGCAGCGTTGAATCGGGACAGGGTAGTCGCGCAGATACGCAGTATTTT
TRBV19	TRBD1	TRBJ1-2	NA	CASSGRGYGYTF	TGTGCCAGTAGCGGCAGGGGGTACGGCTACACCTTC
TRBV4-3	NA	TRBJ2-5	NA	CASSQAGRIQETQYF	TGCGCCAGCAGCCAAGCAGGGCGGATACAAGAGACCCAGTACTTC
TRBV11-2	TRBD2	TRBJ2-5	NA	CASSLSGRALYQETQYF	TGTGCCAGCAGCCTTAGCGGGAGGGCCCTATACCAAGAGACCCAGTACTTC
TRBV19	TRBD2	TRBJ2-1	NA	CASSMGGLAVGSSYNEQFF	TGTGCCAGTAGTATGGGCGGACTAGCGGTCGGCAGCTCCTACAATGAGCAGTTCTTC
TRBV7-9	NA	TRBJ2-7	NA	CASSLDSLSLSYEQYF	TGTGCCAGCAGCCTGGACAGTTTAAGCTTGTCCTACGAGCAGTACTTC
TRBV6-1	NA	TRBJ2-6	NA	CASSERGPGANVLTF	TGTGCCAGCAGTGAACGAGGGCCTGGGGCCAACGTCCTGACTTTC
TRBV14	TRBD1	TRBJ1-1	NA	CASSRTGATLMNTEAFF	TGTGCCAGCAGCCGGACAGGGGCAACCCTTATGAACACTGAAGCTTTCTTT
TRBV15	TRBD1	TRBJ2-7	once	CATSREPGQGIYEQYF	TGTGCCACCAGCAGGGAACCGGGACAGGGAATATACGAGCAGTACTTC
TRBV11-2	TRBD2	TRBJ2-1	NA	CASSPRGAYNEQFF	TGTGCCAGCAGCCCCCGGGGGGCCTACAATGAGCAGTTCTTC
TRBV11-2	TRBD1	TRBJ2-7	NA	CASSLVGQAASSYEQYF	TGTGCCAGCAGCTTAGTAGGACAGGCGGCGAGCTCCTACGAGCAGTACTTC
TRBV4-3	TRBD2	TRBJ2-5	NA	CASTPTAGGLETQYF	TGCGCCAGCACCCCAACAGCGGGAGGGCTGGAGACCCAGTACTTC
TRBV7-8	NA	TRBJ2-7	few	CASSLAPSRGAGEAYEQYF	TGTGCCAGCAGCTTAGCCCCTAGTCGGGGGGCGGGAGAAGCCTACGAGCAGTACTTC
TRBV6-4	TRBD2	TRBJ2-5	once	CASRGGRKQETQYF	TGTGCCAGCAGGGGAGGGAGGAAACAAGAGACCCAGTACTTC